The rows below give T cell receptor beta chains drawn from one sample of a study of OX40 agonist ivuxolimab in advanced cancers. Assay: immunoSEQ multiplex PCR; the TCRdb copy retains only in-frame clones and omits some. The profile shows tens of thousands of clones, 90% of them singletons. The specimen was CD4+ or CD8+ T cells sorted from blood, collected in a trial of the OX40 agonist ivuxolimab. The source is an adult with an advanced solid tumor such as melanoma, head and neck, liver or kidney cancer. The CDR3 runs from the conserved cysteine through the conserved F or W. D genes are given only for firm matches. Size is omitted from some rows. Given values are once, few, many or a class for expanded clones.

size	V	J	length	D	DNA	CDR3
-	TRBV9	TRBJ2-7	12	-	TGTGCCAGCAGCGTAGGTAGGAGTGAGCAGTACTTC	CASSVGRSEQYF
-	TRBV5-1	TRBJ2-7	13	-	TGCGCCAGCAGACTGACTGAGACCTACGAGCAGTACTTC	CASRLTETYEQYF
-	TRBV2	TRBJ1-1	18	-	TGTGCCAGCAGTGAACCCAAGCTCCCACAAGACAGGAACACTGAAGCTTTCTTT	CASSEPKLPQDRNTEAFF
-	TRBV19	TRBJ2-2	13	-	TGTGCCAGTAGTATAGCGGCCCCCGGGGAGCTGTTTTTT	CASSIAAPGELFF
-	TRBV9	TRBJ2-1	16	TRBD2	TGTGCCAGCAGCGTAGGGACTAGCGTCACCTACAATGAGCAGTTCTTC	CASSVGTSVTYNEQFF
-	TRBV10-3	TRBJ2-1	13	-	TGTGCCATCAGTGAGCGGAGAAGTGAGGAGCAGTTCTTC	CAISERRSEEQFF
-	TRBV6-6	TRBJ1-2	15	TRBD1	TGTGCCAGCAGCTTGGGGGTGGGACAGCTCTATGGCTACACCTTC	CASSLGVGQLYGYTF
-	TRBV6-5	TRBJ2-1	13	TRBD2	TGTGCCAGCATTCCCCCGGGGGGGGGTGAGCAGTTCTTC	CASIPPGGGEQFF
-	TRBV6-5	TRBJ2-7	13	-	TGTGCCAGCAGTCGAGGGCCTTCCTACGAGCAGTACTTC	CASSRGPSYEQYF
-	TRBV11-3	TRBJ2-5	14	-	TGTGCCAGCAGCTCTAGGGACCGTAAAGAGACCCAGTACTTC	CASSSRDRKETQYF
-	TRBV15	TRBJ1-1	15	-	TGTGCCACCAGCAGAATGACGACAGGGAACACTGAAGCTTTCTTT	CATSRMTTGNTEAFF
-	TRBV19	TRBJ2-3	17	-	TGTGCCAGTAGTATAGACTCGGCGACAGGTATTACAGATACGCAGTATTTT	CASSIDSATGITDTQYF
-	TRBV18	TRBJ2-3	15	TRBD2	TGTGCCAGCTCACGACTAGCGGGAGGTACAGATACGCAGTATTTT	CASSRLAGGTDTQYF
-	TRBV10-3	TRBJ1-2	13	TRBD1	TGTGCCATCAGCGCTGGGACAGCCTATGGCTACACCTTC	CAISAGTAYGYTF
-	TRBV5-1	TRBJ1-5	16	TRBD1	TGCGCCAGCAGCTCCTCCGGTTACAGGGGTAATCAGCCCCAGCATTTT	CASSSSGYRGNQPQHF
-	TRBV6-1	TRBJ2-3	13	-	TGTGCCAGCAGGGGACAAAGCACAGATACGCAGTATTTT	CASRGQSTDTQYF
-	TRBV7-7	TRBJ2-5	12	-	TGTGCTAGCAGCTTCTTTGGAGAGACCCAGTACTTC	CASSFFGETQYF
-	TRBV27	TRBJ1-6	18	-	TGTGCCAGCAGCCGTTCGGACAGCCCGAGCTCCTATAATTCACCCCTCCACTTT	CASSRSDSPSSYNSPLHF
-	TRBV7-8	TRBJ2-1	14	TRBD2	TGTGCCAGCAGCCCTTCACGCGGGAGTGATGAGCAGTTCTTC	CASSPSRGSDEQFF
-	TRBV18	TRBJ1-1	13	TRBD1	TGTGCCAGCTCACGGACAGGGGTGACTGAAGCTTTCTTT	CASSRTGVTEAFF
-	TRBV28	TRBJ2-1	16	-	TGTGCCAGCAGTTTGGGTACAGTCACGCAGGGCGATGAGCAGTTCTTC	CASSLGTVTQGDEQFF
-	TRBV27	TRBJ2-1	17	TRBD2	TGTGCCAGCACCAAAGTTTTCCCTAGCGGCCCCTACAATGAGCAGTTCTTC	CASTKVFPSGPYNEQFF
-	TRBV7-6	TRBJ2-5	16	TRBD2	TGTGCCAGCAGCGTGCTTTCCGGGAGGGCCAGGGAGACCCAGTACTTC	CASSVLSGRARETQYF
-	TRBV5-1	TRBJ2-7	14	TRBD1	TGCGCCAGCAGCATCAGGGGGCGCGGATACGAGCAGTACTTC	CASSIRGRGYEQYF
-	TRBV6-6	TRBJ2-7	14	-	TGTGCCAGCACGTCCAGAGCACAAGCCTACGAGCAGTACTTC	CASTSRAQAYEQYF
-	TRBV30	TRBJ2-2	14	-	TGTGCCTGGAGTCGGCAGGGGACCCCCGGGGAGCTGTTTTTT	CAWSRQGTPGELFF
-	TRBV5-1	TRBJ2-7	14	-	TGCGCCAGCAGCTTGGCCGTGGCCTCCTACGAGCAGTACTTC	CASSLAVASYEQYF
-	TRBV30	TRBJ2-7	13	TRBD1	TGTGCCTGGGCCAGGACAGGGGGCTACGAGCAGTACTTC	CAWARTGGYEQYF
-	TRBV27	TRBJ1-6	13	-	TGTGCCAGCAGTTTCTCCTATAATTCACCCCTCCACTTT	CASSFSYNSPLHF
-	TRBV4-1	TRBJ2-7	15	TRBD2	TGCGCCAGCAGCCAAGGTCCGGGGGGGTATTACGAGCAGTACTTC	CASSQGPGGYYEQYF
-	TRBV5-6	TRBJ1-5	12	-	TGTGCCAGCAGCTTGGGCAATCAGCCCCAGCATTTT	CASSLGNQPQHF
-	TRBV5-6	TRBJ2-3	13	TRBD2	TGTGCCAGCAGCTTGAACGGGGGGGATACGCAGTATTTT	CASSLNGGDTQYF
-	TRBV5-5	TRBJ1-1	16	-	TGTGCCAGCAGCTTGAAAGGGGACAACGATTACACTGAAGCTTTCTTT	CASSLKGDNDYTEAFF
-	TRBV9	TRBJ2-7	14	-	TGTGCCAGCAGCGTAGACGGGGTGTCCTACGAGCAGTACTTC	CASSVDGVSYEQYF
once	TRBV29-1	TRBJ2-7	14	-	TGCAGCGTTGAAGATCCTGACAGCCCCTACGAGCAGTACTTC	CSVEDPDSPYEQYF
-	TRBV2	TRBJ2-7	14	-	TGTGCCAGCAGTGAACACAGGGAACCCTACGAGCAGTACTTC	CASSEHREPYEQYF
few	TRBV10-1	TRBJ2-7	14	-	TGCGCCAGCAGTGAGTCTGTAGCGGACTACGAGCAGTACTTC	CASSESVADYEQYF
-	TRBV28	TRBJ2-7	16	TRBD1	TGTGCCAGCAGTTCACCCGGGACAGGGGATTTCTACGAGCAGTACTTC	CASSSPGTGDFYEQYF
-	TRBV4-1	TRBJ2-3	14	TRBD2	TGCGCCAGCAGCCGTACGGGGGGGGAAGATACGCAGTATTTT	CASSRTGGEDTQYF
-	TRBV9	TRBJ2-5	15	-	TGTGCCAGCAGCCGATTTGACAGGTTCCAAGAGACCCAGTACTTC	CASSRFDRFQETQYF
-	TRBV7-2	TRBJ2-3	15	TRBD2	TGTGCCAGCAGCTCAGCCGGGACTAGTGGCTATACGCAGTATTTT	CASSSAGTSGYTQYF
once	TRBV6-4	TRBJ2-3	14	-	TGTGCCAGCAGTGAAGACAGGACTACAGATACGCAGTATTTT	CASSEDRTTDTQYF
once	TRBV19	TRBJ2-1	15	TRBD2	TGTGCCAGTAGTCCAATCCGGGACTACAACAATGAGCAGTTCTTC	CASSPIRDYNNEQFF
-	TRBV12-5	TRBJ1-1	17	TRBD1	TGTGCTAGTGGGGGACAGTGCCCCACACTCCTGAACACTGAAGCTTTCTTT	CASGGQCPTLLNTEAFF
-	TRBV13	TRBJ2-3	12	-	TGTGCCAGCAGCCTAGCGTTGGATACGCAGTATTTT	CASSLALDTQYF
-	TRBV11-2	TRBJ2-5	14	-	TGTGCCAGCAGCCCCCTGGGGGGAAGAGAGACCCAGTACTTC	CASSPLGGRETQYF
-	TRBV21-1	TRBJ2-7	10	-	TGTGCCAGCAACACCTACGGGCAGTACTTC	CASNTYGQYF
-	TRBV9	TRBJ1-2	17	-	TGTGCCAGCAGCGAACCTGGTTGGGACGTCTCCGGGGATGGCTACACCTTC	CASSEPGWDVSGDGYTF
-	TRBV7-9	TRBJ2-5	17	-	TGTGCCAGCAGCTTTAGGACGTGGGGAGTAGGACAAGAGACCCAGTACTTC	CASSFRTWGVGQETQYF
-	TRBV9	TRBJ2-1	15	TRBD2	TGTGCCAGCAGCTTGTCTAGCGGGAGACTCAATGAGCAGTTCTTC	CASSLSSGRLNEQFF
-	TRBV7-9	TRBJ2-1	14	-	TGTGCCAGCAGCTTAGGGCTAGCTGCCAATGAGCAGTTCTTC	CASSLGLAANEQFF
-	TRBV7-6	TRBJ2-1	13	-	TGTGCCAGCAGCTCCGGGATAGGCGATGAGCAGTTCTTC	CASSSGIGDEQFF
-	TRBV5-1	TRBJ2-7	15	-	TGCGCCAGCATCGCACAGACCGGGACCGCTAAAGAGCAGTACTTC	CASIAQTGTAKEQYF
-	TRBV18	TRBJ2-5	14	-	TGTGCCAGCTCACCACAAGGGTCGGGAGAGACCCAGTACTTC	CASSPQGSGETQYF
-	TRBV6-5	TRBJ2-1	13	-	TGTGCCAGCAGGCGAATCTTAGGGGCCGAGCAGTTCTTC	CASRRILGAEQFF
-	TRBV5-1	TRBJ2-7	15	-	TGCGCCAGCAGCTTGGAGCACCCCCTGACCTACGAGCAGTACTTC	CASSLEHPLTYEQYF